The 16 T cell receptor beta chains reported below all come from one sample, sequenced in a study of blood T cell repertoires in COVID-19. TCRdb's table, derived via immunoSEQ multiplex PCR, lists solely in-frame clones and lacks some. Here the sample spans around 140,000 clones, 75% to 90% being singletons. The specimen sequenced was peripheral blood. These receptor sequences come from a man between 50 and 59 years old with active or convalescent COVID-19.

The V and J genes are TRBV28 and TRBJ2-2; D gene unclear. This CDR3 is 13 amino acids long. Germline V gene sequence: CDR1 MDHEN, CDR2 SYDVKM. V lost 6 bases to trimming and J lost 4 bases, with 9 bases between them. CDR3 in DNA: TGTGCCAGCAGCCGCTACGTCACCGGGGAGCTGTTTTTT. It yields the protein CASSRYVTGELFF.

The CDR3 is CASSQDTGRDTEAFF. CDR3 DNA sequence: TGCGCCAGCAGCCAAGATACAGGGCGGGACACTGAAGCTTTCTTT. This chain links TRBV4-3 with TRBJ1-1; weak D call: TRBD1 (6 bases). Trimming took off 0 bases at V and 3 bases at J, with 11 bases between the two ends. Per germline, CDR1 LGHNA and CDR2 YSLEER. CDR3 length: 15 residues.

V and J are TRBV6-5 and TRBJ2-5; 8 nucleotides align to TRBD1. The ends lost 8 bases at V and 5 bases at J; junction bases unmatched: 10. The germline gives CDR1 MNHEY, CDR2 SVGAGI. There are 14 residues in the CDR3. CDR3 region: CASLDRGRGETQYF. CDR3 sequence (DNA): TGTGCCAGCCTAGACAGGGGACGGGGGGAGACCCAGTACTTC.

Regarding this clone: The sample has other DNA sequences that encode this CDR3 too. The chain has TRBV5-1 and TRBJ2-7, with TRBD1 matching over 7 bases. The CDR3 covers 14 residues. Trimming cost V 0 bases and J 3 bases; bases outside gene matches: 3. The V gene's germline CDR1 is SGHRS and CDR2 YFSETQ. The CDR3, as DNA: TGCGCCAGCAGCTTGGGGGGACAGCTCTACGAGCAGTACTTC. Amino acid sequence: CASSLGGQLYEQYF.

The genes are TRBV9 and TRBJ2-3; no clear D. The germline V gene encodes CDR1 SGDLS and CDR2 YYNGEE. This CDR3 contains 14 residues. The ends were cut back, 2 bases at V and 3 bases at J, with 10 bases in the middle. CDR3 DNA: TGTGCCAGCAGCGTCGAGACTGGGACAGATACGCAGTATTTT. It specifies CASSVETGTDTQYF.

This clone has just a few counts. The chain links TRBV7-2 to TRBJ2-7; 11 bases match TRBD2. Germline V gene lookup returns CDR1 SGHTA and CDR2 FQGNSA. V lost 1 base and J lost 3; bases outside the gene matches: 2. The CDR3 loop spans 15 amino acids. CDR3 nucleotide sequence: TGTGCCAGCAGCTTAGGACTAGCGGGACGCTACGAGCAGTACTTC. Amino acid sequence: CASSLGLAGRYEQYF.

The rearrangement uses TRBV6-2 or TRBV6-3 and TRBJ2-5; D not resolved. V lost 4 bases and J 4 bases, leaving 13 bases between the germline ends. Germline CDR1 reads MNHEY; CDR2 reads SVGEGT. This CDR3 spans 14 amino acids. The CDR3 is CASSFTYGGETQYF. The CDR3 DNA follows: TGTGCCAGCAGTTTCACCTATGGTGGAGAGACCCAGTACTTC.

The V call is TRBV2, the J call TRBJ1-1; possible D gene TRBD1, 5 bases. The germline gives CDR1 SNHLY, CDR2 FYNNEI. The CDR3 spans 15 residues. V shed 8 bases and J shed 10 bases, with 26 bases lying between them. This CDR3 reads CASSSGWGDGVIAFF. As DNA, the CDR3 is TGTGCCAGCTCTAGTGGATGGGGGGACGGGGTGATAGCTTTCTTT.

As DNA, the CDR3 is TGTGCCAGCAGCCCCGGACTAGCGGTTCAGGATACGCAGTATTTT. Amino acids: CASSPGLAVQDTQYF. The rearrangement uses TRBV3-1 (or the pseudogene TRBV3-2) and TRBJ2-3, with TRBD2 identical over 10 bases. Trimming took 4 bases from V and 6 from J; bases not matched to a gene: 7. Germline CDR1 is LGHDT and CDR2 is YNNKEL (reference sequence). This CDR3 is built from 15 residues.

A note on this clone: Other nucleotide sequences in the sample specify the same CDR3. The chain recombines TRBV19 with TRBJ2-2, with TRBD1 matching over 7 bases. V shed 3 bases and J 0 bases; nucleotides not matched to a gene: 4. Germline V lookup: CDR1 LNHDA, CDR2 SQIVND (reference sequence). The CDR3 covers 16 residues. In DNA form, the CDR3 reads TGTGCCAGTAGTATCGCCGGGACAGCGAACACCGGGGAGCTGTTTTTT. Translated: CASSIAGTANTGELFF.

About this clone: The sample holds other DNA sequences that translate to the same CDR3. CDR3 sequence (DNA): TGTGCCAGTAGTACAGACAGGGACACTGAAGCTTTCTTT. This gives the protein CASSTDRDTEAFF. The J gene is TRBJ1-1, the V gene TRBV19; 7 bases fit TRBD1. Trimming at V came to 4 bases and at J to 3 bases, leaving 2 bases not matched to a gene. The germline gives CDR1 LNHDA, CDR2 SQIVND (reference sequence). The length of the CDR3 is 13 residues.

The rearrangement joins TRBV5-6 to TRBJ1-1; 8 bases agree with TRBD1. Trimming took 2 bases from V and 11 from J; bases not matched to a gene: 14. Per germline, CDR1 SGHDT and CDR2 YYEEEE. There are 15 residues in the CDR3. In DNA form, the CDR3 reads TGTGCCAGCAGCTTCTTGACCGGGACAGGTAATTACGCTTTCTTT. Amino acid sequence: CASSFLTGTGNYAFF.

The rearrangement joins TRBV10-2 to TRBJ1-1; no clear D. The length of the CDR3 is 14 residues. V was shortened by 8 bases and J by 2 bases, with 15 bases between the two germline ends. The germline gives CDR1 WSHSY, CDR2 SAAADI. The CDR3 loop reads CASDPKRRNTEAFF. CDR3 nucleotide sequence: TGCGCCAGCGATCCAAAGAGGAGAAACACTGAAGCTTTCTTT.

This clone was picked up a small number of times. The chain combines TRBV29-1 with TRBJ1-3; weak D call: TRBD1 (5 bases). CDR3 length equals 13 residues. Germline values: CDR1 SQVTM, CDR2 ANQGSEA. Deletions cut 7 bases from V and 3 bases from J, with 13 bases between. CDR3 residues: CSAHAGYGNTIYF. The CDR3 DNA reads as TGCAGCGCCCACGCAGGGTATGGAAACACCATATATTTT.

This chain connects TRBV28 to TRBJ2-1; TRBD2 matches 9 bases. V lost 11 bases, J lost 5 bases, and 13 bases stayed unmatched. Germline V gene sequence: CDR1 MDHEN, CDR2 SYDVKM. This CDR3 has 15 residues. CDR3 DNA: TGTGCCGTCCCAGGCTTTGCTAGCGGGGACAATGAGCAGTTCTTC. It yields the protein CAVPGFASGDNEQFF.

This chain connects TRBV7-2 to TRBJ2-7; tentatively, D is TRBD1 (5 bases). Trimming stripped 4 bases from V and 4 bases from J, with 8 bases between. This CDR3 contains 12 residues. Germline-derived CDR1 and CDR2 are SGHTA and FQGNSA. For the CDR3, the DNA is TGTGCCAGCAGCTCCCAGGGTTACGAGCAGTACTTC. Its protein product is CASSSQGYEQYF.